The entry that follows covers one T cell receptor beta chain sequence. This sample was included in a study of blood T cell repertoires in COVID-19. Study-wide background: Researchers got acute and convalescent COVID-19 samples from the United States, Italy and Spain. Sources were T cells, B-cell-depleted T cells, or PBMCs; the material itself was cDNA or gDNA.

The assay was immunoSEQ multiplex PCR, and TCRdb's table has in-frame clones only and misses some. The data hold under 200,000 clones, with roughly 85% observed a single time. The receptor's source is a woman between 45 and 65 years old with COVID-19, enrolled during active disease. The sequencing input was peripheral blood.

The CDR3 DNA follows: TGTGCCAGCAGCCAGACTAGCGGGGGGGAGACCCAGTACTTC. Residues: CASSQTSGGETQYF. The chain employs TRBV3-1 (or the pseudogene TRBV3-2) and TRBJ2-5; TRBD2 agrees at 13 bases. The CDR3 consists of 14 residues. CDR1 and CDR2 (germline): LGHDT, YNNKEL (reference sequence). J was trimmed by 5 bases and V by 3 bases; bases with no gene match: 0.